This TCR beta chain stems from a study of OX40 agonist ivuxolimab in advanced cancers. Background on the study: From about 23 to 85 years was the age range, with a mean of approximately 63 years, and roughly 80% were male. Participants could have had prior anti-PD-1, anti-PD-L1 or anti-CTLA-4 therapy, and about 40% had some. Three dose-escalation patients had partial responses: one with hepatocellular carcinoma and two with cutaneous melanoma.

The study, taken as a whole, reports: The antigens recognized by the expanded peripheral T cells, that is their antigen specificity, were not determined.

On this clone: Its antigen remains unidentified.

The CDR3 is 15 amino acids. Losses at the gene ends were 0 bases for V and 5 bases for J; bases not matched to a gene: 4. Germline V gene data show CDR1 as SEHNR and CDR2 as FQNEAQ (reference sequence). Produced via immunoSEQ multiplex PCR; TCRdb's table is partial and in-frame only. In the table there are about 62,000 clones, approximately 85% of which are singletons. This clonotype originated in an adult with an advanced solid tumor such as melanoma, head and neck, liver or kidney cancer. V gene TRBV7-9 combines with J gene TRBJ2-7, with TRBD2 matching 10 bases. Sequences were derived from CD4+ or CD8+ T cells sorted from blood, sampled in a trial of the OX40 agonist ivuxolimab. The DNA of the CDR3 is TGTGCCAGCAGCTTAGCAGCTAGCGGGGGCCACGAGCAGTACTTC. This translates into CASSLAASGGHEQYF.